This TCR beta chain comes out of a study of regulatory T cells in long-lasting Graves disease. This clonotype showed up many times. Time point noted: newly diagnosed GD, antithyroid drugs for less than 3 months. Scientists built the TCR library using RNA that was extracted from PBMCs. Collection of peripheral blood (around 10 milliliters) was done using EDTA tubes. Building the TCR beta libraries relied on iRepertoire HTBI primers, and CDR3 regions underwent Arm-PCR. One entry per CDR3 protein, called by TCRdb with MiXCR from the multiplex PCR reads. Of a few hundred thousand distinct CDR3 sequences listed, about 14% are singletons. This CDR3 comprises 15 residues. V was pared by 3 bases and J by 1 base, with 11 bases between. A further study also used this sample, focusing on T cells in Graves' hyperthyroidism and ophthalmopathy.

Sample: peripheral blood mononuclear cells (PBMCs), taken at new diagnosis, from a patient treated with antithyroid drugs. This chain connects TRBV12-3 or TRBV12-4 to TRBJ2-3, with D perhaps assigned TRBD1 or TRBD2 (6 bases each). The sequence was collected from a young man with Graves disease. In nucleotides, the CDR3 is TGTGCCAGCAGTTTGGGGGGCGTCGGCACAGATACGCAGTATTTT. It encodes CASSLGGVGTDTQYF.